The 30 T cell receptor beta chains below were found in one sample sequenced in a study of T-cell reconstitution after alpha-beta-depleted transplantation in children. Preparation of the TCRbeta library involved a method that used unique molecular identifiers. A single record per CDR3 protein comes from TCRdb applying MiXCR to the PCR reads. The sample carries fewer than 500,000 distinct CDR3 sequences, roughly 44% recorded once. The sequencing here drew on PBMCs, taken before TCRalphabeta/CD19-depleted stem cell transplant. Receptor source: a girl aged 2 to 9 with aplastic anemia, due to receive a stem cell transplant.

A word on this clonotype: The germline gene is not matched at one end of the junction; a read error may be the cause. The chain has TRBV6-1 and TRBJ1-2, with TRBD1 as a possible D gene (5 bases). The CDR3 is made up of 13 amino acids. From germline, CDR1 is MNHNS and CDR2 SASEGT. CDR3 coding DNA: TGTGCCAGCAGAGAAGGGACCGCTGCTGGCTACACCTTC. This gives the protein CASREGTAAGYTF.

The CDR3 DNA is TGTGCCAGTAGTATTTCAGCGGGAGGCCCAGATACGCAGTATTTT. Translated, it gives CASSISAGGPDTQYF. V usage is TRBV19 and J usage is TRBJ2-3; 9 nucleotides agree with TRBD2. With 3 bases clipped from V and 4 bases from J, the junction kept 5 bases outside the gene matches. The CDR3 length is 15 residues. Germline V gene sequence: CDR1 LNHDA, CDR2 SQIVND (reference sequence).

This clonotype has more than one count but fewer than ten. This chain joins TRBV20-1 and TRBJ2-7, with D tentatively TRBD2 (5 bases). Germline V CDR1 and CDR2: DFQATT, SNEGSKA (reference sequence). Trimming pared 3 bases from V and 1 base from J, leaving 13 bases between. The CDR3 has 14 residues. CDR3 in DNA: TGCAGTGCTAGCCCTAGCAGTCTATCCTACGAGCAGTACTTC. It codes for CSASPSSLSYEQYF.

The chain has TRBV6-1 and TRBJ1-3, with D maybe TRBD1 (6 bases). CDR3 length: 13 residues. Germline CDR1 and CDR2: MNHNS and SASEGT. Trimming left V 11 bases short and J 4 bases short, with 15 bases between. CDR3 in amino acids: CAAGAAQGNTIYF. The DNA for the CDR3 is TGTGCCGCGGGGGCCGCGCAAGGAAACACCATATATTTT.

The V and J genes are TRBV7-9 and TRBJ2-7, with D perhaps being TRBD1 or TRBD2 (6 bases each). The CDR3 length is 15 residues. CDR1 and CDR2 (germline): SEHNR, FQNEAQ (reference sequence). V was shortened by 5 bases and J by 7 bases, with 21 bases between the two germline ends. CDR3 nucleotides: TGTGCCAGCAGCCCGCGCGGGACACCTCCGGGGGAGCAGTACTTC. Translated: CASSPRGTPPGEQYF.

This clonotype has just a few counts. A single base separates this from a much larger clone, so it may be a read error. The V and J genes are TRBV28 and TRBJ2-7, with 10 positions matching TRBD2. The V gene end was trimmed by 3 bases and the J gene end by 3 bases; junction bases not matched to a gene: 2. CDR3 length: 14 amino acids. The germline CDR1 and CDR2 sequences are MDHEN and SYDVKM. The CDR3 is CASSFLAGDYEQYF. CDR3 sequence (DNA): TGTGCCAGCAGTTTCCTAGCGGGAGACTACGAGCAGTACTTC.

The V and J genes are TRBV28 and TRBJ2-7; D remains ambiguous. The CDR3 is 12 residues long. Between the trimmed V and J ends, which lost 6 bases and 9 bases, there was a span of 15 bases. Germline V gene lookup returns CDR1 MDHEN and CDR2 SYDVKM. The CDR3 region is CASSQDHLGQYF. As DNA, the CDR3 is TGTGCCAGCAGCCAGGACCATCTCGGGCAGTACTTC. The whole variable domain, remainder taken from reference TRBV28 and TRBJ2-7, is DVKVTQSSRYLVKRTGEKVFLECVQDMDHENMFWYRQDPGLGLRLIYFSYDVKMKEKGDIPEGYSVSREKKERFSLILESASTNQTSMYLCASSQDHLGQYFGPGTRLTVT.

The rearrangement uses TRBV28 and TRBJ1-4; 7 bases align to TRBD1. The CDR3 loop spans 13 amino acids. V lost 7 bases to trimming and J lost 4 bases; unmatched junction nucleotides: 3. CDR1 and CDR2 (germline): MDHEN, SYDVKM. CDR3 protein: CASMGDSNEKLFF. The CDR3 region has the DNA TGTGCCAGCATGGGGGACAGTAATGAAAAACTGTTTTTT.

A few counts support this clonotype. This chain uses TRBV20-1 with TRBJ2-3, with 9 positions matching TRBD1. This CDR3 is 14 amino acids long. Germline V gives CDR1 DFQATT, CDR2 SNEGSKA (reference sequence). DNA for the CDR3: TGCAGAGGAGGGACAGGGTTTCTGACAGATACGCAGTATTTT. It translates to CRGGTGFLTDTQYF.

The chain couples TRBV5-1 to TRBJ2-1; D perhaps matches TRBD2 (6 bases). Trimming took 2 bases from V and 7 from J, leaving 16 bases between them. CDR3 length: 15 amino acids. CDR1 is SGHRS and CDR2 is YFSETQ in the germline V gene. Written as DNA, the CDR3 is TGCGCCAGCAGCTTCGGGTACGAGGAGGGGAATGAGCAGTTCTTC. Translation gives CASSFGYEEGNEQFF. Drawing the rest from reference TRBV5-1 and TRBJ2-1, the complete variable domain is KAGVTQTPRYLIKTRGQQVTLSCSPISGHRSVSWYQQTPGQGLQFLFEYFSETQRNKGNFPGRFSGRQFSNSRSEMNVSTLELGDSALYLCASSFGYEEGNEQFFGPGTRLTVL.

This clonotype was picked up many times. CDR3 loop: CSVGGGIGRGETQYF. DNA of the CDR3: TGCAGCGTTGGGGGGGGTATAGGGAGAGGAGAGACCCAGTACTTC. V is TRBV29-1 and J is TRBJ2-5, with TRBD2 matching over 7 bases. The length of the CDR3 is 15 residues. Germline assignment: CDR1 SQVTM and CDR2 ANQGSEA. V was clipped by 4 bases and J by 4 bases; unmatched bases: 12. Full variable domain (outside the CDR3, taken from reference TRBV29-1 and TRBJ2-5): SAVISQKPSRDICQRGTSLTIQCQVDSQVTMMFWYRQQPGQSLTLIATANQGSEATYESGFVIDKFPISRPNLTFSTLTVSNMSPEDSSIYLCSVGGGIGRGETQYFGPGTRLLVL.

The chain is built from TRBV20-1 and TRBJ1-2; 9 bases line up with TRBD1. V dropped 3 bases and J dropped 7; count of bases not matched to a gene: 9. CDR3 length equals 14 residues. Germline CDR1 and CDR2: DFQATT and SNEGSKA (reference sequence). Here the CDR3 reads CSASAAGTGFGYTF. The CDR3 DNA reads TGCAGTGCTAGCGCCGCCGGGACAGGGTTTGGCTACACCTTC.

This clonotype was observed at least ten times. CDR3 sequence (DNA): TGCAGCACAACCGGGACAGGGCTCTACAATGAGCAGTTCTTC. Protein sequence: CSTTGTGLYNEQFF. The chain employs TRBV29-1 and TRBJ2-1; 9 positions match TRBD1. The length of the CDR3 is 14 residues. In germline, CDR1 is SQVTM, CDR2 ANQGSEA. With V trimmed by 8 bases and J by 3 bases, 8 bases remained unmatched.

V usage is TRBV29-1 and J usage is TRBJ2-5; D is perhaps TRBD1 (6 bases). CDR3 size: 11 residues. Germline CDR1 and CDR2: SQVTM and ANQGSEA. Trimming took 4 bases from V and 4 from J, leaving 7 bases between them. The CDR3 nucleotides read TGCAGCGTTGGAGGGGGAGAGACCCAGTACTTC. This translates into CSVGGGETQYF.

This clonotype was recorded many times. The chain carries TRBV18 and TRBJ1-3, with D possibly matching TRBD1 (6 bases). The germline V gene encodes CDR1 KGHSH and CDR2 LQKENI. The length of the CDR3 is 14 residues. V lost 8 bases, J lost 0 bases, and 11 bases lay in between. The CDR3 DNA reads as TGTGCCAGCAGTCCACAGGGCTCTGGAAACACCATATATTTT. Amino acid sequence: CASSPQGSGNTIYF.

The chain couples TRBV29-1 to TRBJ2-3; maybe TRBD2 (6 bases). Germline assignment: CDR1 SQVTM and CDR2 ANQGSEA. V lost 6 bases and J lost 2, with 18 bases in between. The CDR3 has 15 residues. The CDR3 here is CSVETLAASTDTQYF. CDR3 coding DNA: TGCAGCGTAGAGACACTAGCAGCCTCCACAGATACGCAGTATTTT.

This clonotype was detected a few times. The chain couples TRBV5-6 to TRBJ1-5; D call uncertain. V was shortened by 3 bases and J by 7 bases, with 8 bases between the two germline ends. CDR1 is SGHDT, CDR2 YYEEEE, per germline. This CDR3 is built from 12 residues. DNA for the CDR3: TGTGCCAGCAGCTCGGGAACACAGCCCCAGCATTTT. Translation: CASSSGTQPQHF.

Comment on this clonotype: A much larger clonotype is one base distant, so this may be a read error. The chain recombines TRBV3-1 with TRBJ2-1, with 11 bases identical to TRBD2. From germline, CDR1 is LGHDT and CDR2 YNNKEL (reference sequence). This CDR3 region has 18 residues. Losses at the gene ends were 7 bases for V and 4 bases for J; bases not matched to a gene: 15. The CDR3 protein is CASIYFGDTSGSYNEQFF. For the CDR3, the DNA is TGTGCCAGCATCTATTTCGGGGATACTAGCGGGAGTTACAATGAGCAGTTCTTC.

The gene calls are TRBV2 and TRBJ2-7; D may be TRBD1 or TRBD2 (7 bases each). Germline V gene data show CDR1 as SNHLY and CDR2 as FYNNEI. This CDR3 region has 14 residues. Trimming took 3 bases from V and 2 from J, leaving 11 bases between them. The CDR3 DNA is TGTGCCAGCAGTGACCCAGGGGGGGCCTACGAGCAGTACTTC. Translated, it gives CASSDPGGAYEQYF.

This clonotype was recorded many times. The chain carries TRBV30 and TRBJ1-1; 7 positions agree with TRBD1. The CDR3 sequence is 12 residues long. Trimming cost V 4 bases and J 5 bases; bases outside gene matches: 4. Germline V lookup: CDR1 GTSNPN, CDR2 SVGIG (reference sequence). CDR3 DNA: TGTGCCTGGAAGACAGGGTGGACTGAAGCTTTCTTT. Protein sequence: CAWKTGWTEAFF.

This clonotype was seen repeatedly, ten times or more. J is TRBJ2-7 and V is TRBV20-1; TRBD2 aligns across 7 bases. This CDR3 contains 12 residues. The J segment lost 3 bases and the V segment lost 6 bases, leaving 5 bases of the junction unmatched. Germline V gene sequence: CDR1 DFQATT, CDR2 SNEGSKA (reference sequence). The CDR3, as DNA: TGCAGTGCGCGGGGGTCTATCTACGAGCAGTACTTC. As protein: CSARGSIYEQYF.

On this clonotype itself: A clone one base away is much larger, so this may be a read error. The chain recombines TRBV20-1 with TRBJ1-1; D remains unclear. Trimming left V 3 bases short and J 3 bases short, with 5 bases between. CDR3 size: 11 residues. Germline assignment: CDR1 DFQATT and CDR2 SNEGSKA (reference sequence). Written as DNA, the CDR3 is TGCAGTGCTAGTAGGGACACTGAAGCTTTCTTT. Its translation: CSASRDTEAFF.

This clonotype was seen a handful of times. This sequence joins TRBV4-1 and TRBJ1-1; D possibly corresponds to TRBD1 (5 bases). The germline gives CDR1 MGHRA, CDR2 YSYEKL. CDR3 length equals 14 residues. The germline V and J ends were trimmed by 1 base and 3 bases, with 9 bases remaining between them. The chain's CDR3 is CASSQGRGHTEAFF. CDR3 coding DNA: TGCGCCAGCAGCCAAGGACGGGGCCACACTGAAGCTTTCTTT.

This clonotype has a handful of counts. V gene TRBV7-6 combines with J gene TRBJ2-3, with D uncertain. V was shortened by 6 bases and J by 6 bases, with 19 bases between the two germline ends. Germline loops: CDR1 SGHVS, CDR2 FNYEAQ. There are 15 residues in the CDR3. Here the CDR3 DNA reads TGTGCCAGCAGTTCCGGGTCCCCATCCAGGGATACGCAGTATTTT. This translates into CASSSGSPSRDTQYF.

A few counts support this clonotype. The gene calls are TRBV18 and TRBJ2-1, with D possibly TRBD2 on 5 matching bases. Germline V gives CDR1 KGHSH, CDR2 LQKENI. The CDR3 is 13 residues long. V lost 3 bases, J lost 12 bases, and 15 bases lay in between. This chain's CDR3 is CASSPSEPGSQFF. Written as DNA, the CDR3 is TGTGCCAGCTCACCCTCCGAACCGGGATCGCAGTTCTTC.

About this clonotype: One junction end does not reproduce the germline sequence, and a read error may be involved. The chain employs TRBV20-1 and TRBJ1-5; 9 positions match TRBD1. The CDR3 is 17 amino acids. The germline gives CDR1 DFQATT, CDR2 SNEGSKA (reference sequence). CDR3 in amino acids: CCAPKPYGTGPNQPQHF. The DNA for the CDR3 is TGCTGTGCACCCAAACCGTACGGGACAGGGCCCAATCAGCCCCAGCATTTT.

The chain recombines TRBV7-2 with TRBJ2-1; 10 bases are a match to TRBD2. CDR1 SGHTA and CDR2 FQGNSA come from the germline V gene. The J segment lost 7 bases and the V segment lost 5 bases, leaving 5 bases of the junction unmatched. The CDR3 has 14 amino acids. DNA of the CDR3: TGTGCCAGCAGCGCCGGGACTAGCGTTAATGAGCAGTTCTTC. Protein product: CASSAGTSVNEQFF.

The V and J genes are TRBV5-6 and TRBJ1-2, with no clear D. The CDR3 consists of 13 residues. Germline V gene data show CDR1 as SGHDT and CDR2 as YYEEEE. The V end was cut by 4 bases, the J end by 4 bases, with 11 bases between. This CDR3 reads CASSTGRGYGYTF. CDR3 DNA: TGTGCCAGCAGCACCGGGCGCGGCTATGGCTACACCTTC.

The genes are TRBV12-3 or TRBV12-4 and TRBJ2-3; no reliable D call. This CDR3 has 13 residues. The ends were cut back, 7 bases at V and 4 bases at J, with 12 bases in the middle. Here the CDR3 reads CASNPGRADTQYF. The DNA of the CDR3 is TGTGCCAGCAATCCCGGCCGTGCAGATACGCAGTATTTT.

The chain employs TRBV9 and TRBJ2-2; D is perhaps TRBD1 (6 bases). This CDR3 is 15 amino acids long. Germline assignment: CDR1 SGDLS and CDR2 YYNGEE. V was trimmed by 3 bases and J by 5 bases, leaving 14 bases between them. For the CDR3, the DNA is TGTGCCAGCAGCGAGACAGGCCAGAGGACCGGGGAGCTGTTTTTT. It encodes CASSETGQRTGELFF. Based on the CDR3 plus reference TRBV9 and TRBJ2-2, the full variable domain is DSGVTQTPKHLITATGQRVTLRCSPRSGDLSVYWYQQSLDQGLQFLIQYYNGEERAKGNILERFSAQQFPDLHSELNLSSLELGDSALYFCASSETGQRTGELFFGEGSRLTVL.